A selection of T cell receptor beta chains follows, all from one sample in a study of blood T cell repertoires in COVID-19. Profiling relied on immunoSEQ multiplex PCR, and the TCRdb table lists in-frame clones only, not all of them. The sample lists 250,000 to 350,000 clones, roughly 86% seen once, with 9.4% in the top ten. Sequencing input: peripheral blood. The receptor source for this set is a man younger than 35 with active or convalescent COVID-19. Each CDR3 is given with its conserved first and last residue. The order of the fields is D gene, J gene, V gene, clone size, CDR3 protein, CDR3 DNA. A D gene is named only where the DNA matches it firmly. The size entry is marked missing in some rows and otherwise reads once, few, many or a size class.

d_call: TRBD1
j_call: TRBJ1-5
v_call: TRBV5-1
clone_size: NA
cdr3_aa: CASSTGTGEQPQHF
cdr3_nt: TGCGCCAGCAGCACGGGGACAGGCGAACAGCCCCAGCATTTT

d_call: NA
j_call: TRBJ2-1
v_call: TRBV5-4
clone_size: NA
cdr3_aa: CASTTGGQGGRNEQFF
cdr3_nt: TGTGCCAGCACCACTGGTGGGCAGGGTGGTAGGAATGAGCAGTTCTTC

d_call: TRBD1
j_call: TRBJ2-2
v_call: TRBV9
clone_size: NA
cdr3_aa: CASSADRANTGELFF
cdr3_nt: TGTGCCAGCAGCGCGGACAGGGCGAACACCGGGGAGCTGTTTTTT

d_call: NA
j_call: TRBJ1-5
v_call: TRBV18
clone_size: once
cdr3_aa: CASSPNPYRDHQPQHF
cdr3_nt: TGTGCCAGCTCACCGAACCCATACAGGGACCATCAGCCCCAGCATTTT

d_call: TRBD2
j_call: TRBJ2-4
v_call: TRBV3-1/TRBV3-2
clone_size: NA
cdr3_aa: CASSPWTSGGSVAKNIQYF
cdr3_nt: TGTGCCAGCAGCCCTTGGACTAGCGGGGGGTCGGTAGCCAAAAACATTCAGTACTTC

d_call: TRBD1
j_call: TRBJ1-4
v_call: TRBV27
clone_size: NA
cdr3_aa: CASRSGTGLEKLFF
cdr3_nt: TGTGCCAGCAGATCCGGGACAGGGCTTGAAAAACTGTTTTTT

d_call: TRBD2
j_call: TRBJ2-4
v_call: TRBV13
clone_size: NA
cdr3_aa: CASRGGGAVKNIQYF
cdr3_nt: TGTGCCAGCAGGGGCGGGGGGGCCGTCAAAAACATTCAGTACTTC

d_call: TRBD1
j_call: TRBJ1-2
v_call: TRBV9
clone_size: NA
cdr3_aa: CASSVPGQGLHGYTF
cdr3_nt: TGTGCCAGCAGCGTCCCGGGACAGGGTTTACATGGCTACACCTTC

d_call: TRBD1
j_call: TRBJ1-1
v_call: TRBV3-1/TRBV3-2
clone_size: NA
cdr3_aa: CASSQELGQGNTEAFF
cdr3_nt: TGTGCCAGCAGCCAAGAGTTAGGACAGGGGAACACTGAAGCTTTCTTT

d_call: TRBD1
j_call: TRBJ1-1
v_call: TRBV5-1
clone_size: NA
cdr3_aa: CASRHQGAVTEAFF
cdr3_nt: TGCGCCAGCAGACATCAGGGGGCGGTCACTGAAGCTTTCTTT

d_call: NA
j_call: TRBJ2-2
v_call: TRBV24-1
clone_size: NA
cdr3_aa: CATSDSRRGEAGELFF
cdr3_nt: TGTGCCACCAGTGATTCCCGCAGGGGTGAGGCCGGGGAGCTGTTTTTT

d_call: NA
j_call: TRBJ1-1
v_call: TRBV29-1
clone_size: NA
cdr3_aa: CSVEAPGDDTEAFF
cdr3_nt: TGCAGCGTTGAAGCCCCGGGGGACGACACTGAAGCTTTCTTT

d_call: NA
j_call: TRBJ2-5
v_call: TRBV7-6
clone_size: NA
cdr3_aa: CASSYLSTPGETQYF
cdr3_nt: TGTGCCAGCAGCTATCTCTCTACCCCGGGGGAGACCCAGTACTTC

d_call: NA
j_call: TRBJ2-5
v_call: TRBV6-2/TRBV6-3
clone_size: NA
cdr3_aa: CASGRAHQETQYF
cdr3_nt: TGTGCCAGCGGCCGGGCCCACCAAGAGACCCAGTACTTC

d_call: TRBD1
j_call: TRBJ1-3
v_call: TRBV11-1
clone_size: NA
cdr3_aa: CASSKGQEYSGNTIYF
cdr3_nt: TGTGCCAGCAGCAAGGGACAGGAGTACTCTGGAAACACCATATATTTT

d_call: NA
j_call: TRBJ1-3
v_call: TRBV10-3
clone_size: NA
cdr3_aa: CAISERTEFPGNTIYF
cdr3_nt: TGTGCCATCAGTGAAAGGACAGAATTCCCTGGAAACACCATATATTTT

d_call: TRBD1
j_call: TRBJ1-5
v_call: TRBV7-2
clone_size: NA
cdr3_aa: CASSLLSRGLGQPQHF
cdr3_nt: TGTGCCAGCAGCTTATTGTCCAGGGGGCTAGGACAGCCCCAGCATTTT

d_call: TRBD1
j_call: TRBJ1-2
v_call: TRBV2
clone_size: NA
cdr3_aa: CASSILDRGGYTF
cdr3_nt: TGTGCCAGCAGTATACTTGACAGGGGTGGCTACACCTTC

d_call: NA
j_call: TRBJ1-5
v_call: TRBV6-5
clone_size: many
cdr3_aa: CATWFRDANQPQHF
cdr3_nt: TGTGCCACCTGGTTCAGGGATGCCAATCAGCCCCAGCATTTT

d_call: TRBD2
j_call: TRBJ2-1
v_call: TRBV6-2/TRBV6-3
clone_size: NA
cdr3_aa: CASSRTSRYGEQFF
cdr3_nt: TGTGCCAGCAGCAGGACTAGCAGGTATGGTGAGCAGTTCTTC

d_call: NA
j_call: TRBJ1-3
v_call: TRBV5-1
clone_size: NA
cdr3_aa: CASSRGDRGNTIYF
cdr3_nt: TGCGCCAGCAGCCGCGGGGACCGCGGAAACACCATATATTTT

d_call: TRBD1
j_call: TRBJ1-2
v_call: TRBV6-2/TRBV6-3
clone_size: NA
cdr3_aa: CASSYQGGGYTF
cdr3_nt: TGTGCCAGCAGTTATCAAGGGGGCGGCTACACCTTC

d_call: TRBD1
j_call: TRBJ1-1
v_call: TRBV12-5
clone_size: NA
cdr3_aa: CASALSGTVEAFF
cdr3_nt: TGTGCTAGTGCCCTATCCGGGACAGTTGAAGCTTTCTTT

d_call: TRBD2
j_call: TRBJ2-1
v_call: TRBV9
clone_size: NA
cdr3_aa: CASNPGAGGHEQFF
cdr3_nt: TGTGCCAGCAACCCAGGGGCGGGGGGACATGAGCAGTTCTTC

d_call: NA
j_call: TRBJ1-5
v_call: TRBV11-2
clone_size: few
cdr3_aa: CASSLLNQPQHF
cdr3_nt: TGTGCCAGCAGCTTATTAAATCAGCCCCAGCATTTT

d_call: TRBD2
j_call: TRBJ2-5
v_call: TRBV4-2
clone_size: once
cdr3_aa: CASSQETSGQETQYF
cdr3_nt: TGTGCCAGCAGCCAAGAGACTAGCGGGCAAGAGACCCAGTACTTC

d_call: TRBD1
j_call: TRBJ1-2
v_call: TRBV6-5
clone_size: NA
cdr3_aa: CASTRDRVNHGYTF
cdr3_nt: TGTGCCAGCACCAGGGACAGGGTAAACCATGGCTACACCTTC

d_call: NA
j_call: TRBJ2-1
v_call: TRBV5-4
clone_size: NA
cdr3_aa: CASSRGWGRINEQFF
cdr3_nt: TGTGCCAGCAGCCGCGGTTGGGGCCGAATCAATGAGCAGTTCTTC

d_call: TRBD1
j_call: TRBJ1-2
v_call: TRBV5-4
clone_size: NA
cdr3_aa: CASRPDRAYGYTF
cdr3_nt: TGTGCCAGCAGACCTGACAGGGCTTATGGCTACACCTTC

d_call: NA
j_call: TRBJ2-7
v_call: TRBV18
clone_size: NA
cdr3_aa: CASSQDLEGEQYF
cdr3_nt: TGTGCCAGCTCCCAAGACCTAGAGGGCGAGCAGTACTTC

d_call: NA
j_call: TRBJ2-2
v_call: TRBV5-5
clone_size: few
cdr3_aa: CASTALGNTGELFF
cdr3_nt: TGTGCCAGCACGGCACTAGGGAACACCGGGGAGCTGTTTTTT

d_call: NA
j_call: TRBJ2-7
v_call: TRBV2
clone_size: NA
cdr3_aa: CASRAQGLNYEQYF
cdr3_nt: TGTGCCAGCAGGGCCCAGGGACTGAACTACGAGCAGTACTTC

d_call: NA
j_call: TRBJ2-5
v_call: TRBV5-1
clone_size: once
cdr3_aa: CASSLARKTQYF
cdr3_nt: TGCGCCAGCAGCTTGGCCAGGAAGACCCAGTACTTC

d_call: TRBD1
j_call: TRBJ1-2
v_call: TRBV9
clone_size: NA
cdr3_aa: CASSITGGAGGYTF
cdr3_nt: TGTGCCAGCAGCATAACAGGGGGCGCTGGTGGCTACACCTTC

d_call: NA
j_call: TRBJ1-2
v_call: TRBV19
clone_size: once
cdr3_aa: CASSIVGQSVGGYTF
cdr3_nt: TGTGCCAGTAGTATAGTTGGACAGTCGGTGGGAGGCTACACCTTC

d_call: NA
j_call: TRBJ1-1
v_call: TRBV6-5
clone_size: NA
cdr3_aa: CASSRTVPGTEAFF
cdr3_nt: TGTGCCAGCAGCCGGACAGTACCGGGAACTGAAGCTTTCTTT

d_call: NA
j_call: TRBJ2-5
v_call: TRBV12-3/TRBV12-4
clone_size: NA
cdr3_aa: CASIVSQYF
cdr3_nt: TGTGCCAGCATAGTGTCCCAGTACTTC

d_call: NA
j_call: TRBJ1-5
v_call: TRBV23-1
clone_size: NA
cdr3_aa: CASRRGGRSNQPQHF
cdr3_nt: TGCGCCAGCAGGAGAGGGGGTCGTAGCAATCAGCCCCAGCATTTT

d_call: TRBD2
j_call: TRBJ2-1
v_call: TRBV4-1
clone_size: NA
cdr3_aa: CASSQYPSGGPYNEQFF
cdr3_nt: TGCGCCAGCAGCCAATACCCTAGCGGGGGGCCCTACAATGAGCAGTTCTTC

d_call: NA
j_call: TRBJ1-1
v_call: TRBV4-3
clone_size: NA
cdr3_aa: CASSQFLLGGAEAFF
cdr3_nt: TGCGCCAGCAGCCAATTCCTCCTGGGGGGGGCTGAAGCTTTCTTT

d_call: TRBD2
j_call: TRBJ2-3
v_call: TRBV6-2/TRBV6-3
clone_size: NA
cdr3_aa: CASSYLLAGGTSTDTQYF
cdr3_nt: TGTGCCAGCAGTTACCTTCTAGCGGGGGGTACGAGCACAGATACGCAGTATTTT

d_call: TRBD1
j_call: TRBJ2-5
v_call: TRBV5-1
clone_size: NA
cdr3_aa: CASSPWDSKETQYF
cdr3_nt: TGCGCCAGCAGCCCTTGGGACAGCAAAGAGACCCAGTACTTC

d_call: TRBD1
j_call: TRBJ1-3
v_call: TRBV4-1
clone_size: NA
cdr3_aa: CASSQVRGPLGNTIYF
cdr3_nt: TGCGCCAGCAGCCAAGTCAGGGGGCCCCTCGGAAACACCATATATTTT

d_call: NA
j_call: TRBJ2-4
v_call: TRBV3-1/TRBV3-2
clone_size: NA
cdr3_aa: CASSQGAPGIAKNIQYF
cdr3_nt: TGTGCCAGCAGCCAAGGGGCGCCAGGGATCGCCAAAAACATTCAGTACTTC